The 30 T cell receptor beta chains below come from one sample, sequenced in a study of blood T cell repertoires in COVID-19. The data were produced by immunoSEQ multiplex PCR, yet TCRdb's version contains in-frame clones alone and is incomplete. The data contain roughly 110,000 clones, approximately 90% of them singletons. The sample was peripheral blood. Source of these receptors: a human donor with acute or convalescent COVID-19. The donor label of this sample is uncertain.

This clone was counted a few times. The chain is built from TRBV7-2 and TRBJ2-7; no clear D. This CDR3 is 14 amino acids long. Germline CDR1 and CDR2: SGHTA and FQGNSA. Trimming took off 5 bases at V and 5 bases at J, with 16 bases between the two ends. The CDR3 bases are TGTGCCAGCAGCCCCCTCGGTTTGGGCGACGAGCAGTACTTC. This sequence encodes CASSPLGLGDEQYF.

The rearrangement links TRBV5-1 to TRBJ1-6, with 9 bases that match TRBD1. Per the germline V gene, CDR1 is SGHRS and CDR2 is YFSETQ. Trimming took 3 bases from V and 9 from J; bases not matched to a gene: 4. The CDR3 covers 14 residues. In DNA, the CDR3 is TGCGCCAGCAGCTGGACAGGGGAGGGTTCACCCCTCCACTTT. Residues: CASSWTGEGSPLHF. Based on the CDR3 plus reference TRBV5-1 and TRBJ1-6, the full variable domain is KAGVTQTPRYLIKTRGQQVTLSCSPISGHRSVSWYQQTPGQGLQFLFEYFSETQRNKGNFPGRFSGRQFSNSRSEMNVSTLELGDSALYLCASSWTGEGSPLHFGNGTRLTVT.

This clone appeared a few times. The chain carries TRBV10-3 and TRBJ1-1; 10 bases agree with TRBD1. V shed 4 bases and J 4 bases; nucleotides not matched to a gene: 0. The CDR3 is 13 amino acids. The germline CDR1 and CDR2 sequences are ENHRY and SYGVKD. The DNA for the CDR3 is TGTGCCATCAGTGGGACAGGGGGCACTGAAGCTTTCTTT. Encoded protein: CAISGTGGTEAFF.

The rearrangement links TRBV5-4 to TRBJ2-3, with 10 nucleotides matching TRBD1. Germline trimming cut 0 bases from V and 4 bases from J; bases unmatched to any gene: 5. CDR1 and CDR2 (germline): SGHNT, YYREEE (reference sequence). This CDR3 is 16 amino acids long. The CDR3 nucleotides are TGTGCCAGCAGCTTGGCCAGGACAGGGGGAGCAGATACGCAGTATTTT. Encoded protein: CASSLARTGGADTQYF.

V is TRBV9 and J is TRBJ2-3, with 11 bases identical to TRBD2. The J segment lost 6 bases and the V segment lost 4 bases, leaving 7 bases of the junction unmatched. The germline gives CDR1 SGDLS, CDR2 YYNGEE. CDR3 length: 15 residues. CDR3: CASSFLAGGVDTQYF. CDR3 sequence (DNA): TGTGCCAGCAGCTTCCTAGCGGGGGGTGTGGATACGCAGTATTTT.

This chain uses TRBV28 with TRBJ2-7; a possible D gene is TRBD2 (7 bases). The germline V gene has CDR1 MDHEN and CDR2 SYDVKM. V dropped 8 bases and J dropped 5 bases, with 16 bases sitting between them. The CDR3 totals 13 residues. The CDR3 DNA follows: TGTGCCAGCTGGGGAGGGGGAGGGAACGAGCAGTACTTC. Translated, it gives CASWGGGGNEQYF.

The V call is TRBV4-2, the J call TRBJ2-5; unclear D gene. The germline V and J ends were trimmed by 1 base and 4 bases, with 13 bases remaining between them. Germline V CDR1 and CDR2: LGHNA, YNFKEQ. The CDR3 loop spans 15 amino acids. The CDR3 reads CASSQGLDPAETQYF. The CDR3 region has the DNA TGTGCCAGCAGCCAAGGACTTGACCCCGCAGAGACCCAGTACTTC.

The rearrangement links TRBV3-1 (or the pseudogene TRBV3-2) to TRBJ2-3; the D is unclear. Germline-derived CDR1 and CDR2 are LGHDT and YNNKEL (reference sequence). CDR3 length: 14 residues. The V gene lost 1 base and the J gene lost 4 bases, with 9 bases spanning the gap. The CDR3 reads CASSQGTSPDTQYF. The DNA for the CDR3 is TGTGCCAGCAGCCAAGGTACGAGTCCAGATACGCAGTATTTT.

The table lists this clone with a count of one. V is TRBV5-4 and J is TRBJ2-5, with 7 bases lining up with TRBD1. The CDR3 runs to 13 residues. CDR1 is SGHNT and CDR2 is YYREEE in the germline V gene (reference sequence). Trimming at V came to 9 bases and at J to 3 bases, leaving 8 bases not matched to a gene. Here the CDR3 reads CATTFQGEETQYF. In DNA form, the CDR3 reads TGTGCCACCACTTTTCAGGGGGAAGAGACCCAGTACTTC.

J is TRBJ1-2 and V is TRBV20-1; 9 bases are shared with TRBD1. J lost 4 bases, V lost 5 bases, and 11 bases had no gene match. Germline CDR1 and CDR2: DFQATT and SNEGSKA (reference sequence). This CDR3 is built from 15 residues. CDR3 residues: CSARDLDRGSYGYTF. In nucleotides, the CDR3 is TGCAGTGCTCGTGACCTGGACAGGGGCTCCTATGGCTACACCTTC.

This sequence joins TRBV10-3 and TRBJ2-2; D is possibly TRBD2 (6 bases). CDR1 is ENHRY and CDR2 is SYGVKD in the germline V gene. V was trimmed by 8 bases and J by 5 bases, leaving 18 bases between them. The CDR3 has 15 residues. Here the CDR3 reads CAIGPPGSDTGELFF. CDR3 DNA: TGTGCCATCGGACCTCCCGGGAGTGATACCGGGGAGCTGTTTTTT.

The chain recombines TRBV6-2 or TRBV6-3 with TRBJ1-2; 7 nucleotides line up with TRBD1. Germline CDR1 and CDR2: MNHEY and SVGEGT. Unmatched junction bases numbered 5, after V lost 5 bases and J lost 5 bases. The CDR3 contains 13 residues. The CDR3 region has the DNA TGTGCCAGCAGTCACCGGACAGGTTATGGCTACACCTTC. Its translation is CASSHRTGYGYTF.

Only one count was recorded for this clone. The gene calls are TRBV12-3 or TRBV12-4 and TRBJ1-1, with 8 bases that match TRBD1. This CDR3 has 13 residues. The V segment lost 6 bases and the J segment 2 bases; nucleotides outside the gene matches: 2. CDR3 sequence reads: CASRDRENTEAFF. The CDR3 DNA follows: TGTGCCAGCAGGGACAGGGAAAACACTGAAGCTTTCTTT.

CDR3 protein: CASSSEYQETQYF. Here the CDR3 DNA reads TGTGCCAGCAGTAGCGAGTACCAAGAGACCCAGTACTTC. J is TRBJ2-5 and V is TRBV6-5; no clear D gene. V was shortened by 5 bases and J by 0 bases, with 7 bases between the two germline ends. This CDR3 has 13 amino acids. Germline values: CDR1 MNHEY, CDR2 SVGAGI.

This clone was seen once. The chain carries TRBV9 and TRBJ1-1; 8 bases agree with TRBD1. This CDR3 spans 13 amino acids. Germline trimming cut 4 bases from V and 5 bases from J; bases unmatched to any gene: 4. CDR1 is SGDLS, CDR2 YYNGEE, per germline. DNA of the CDR3: TGTGCCAGCAGCCCCCGACAGGGGACTGAAGCTTTCTTT. Translated, it gives CASSPRQGTEAFF.

V gene TRBV5-1 combines with J gene TRBJ2-1; TRBD2 agrees at 10 bases. Germline loops: CDR1 SGHRS, CDR2 YFSETQ. CDR3 length: 16 residues. With V trimmed by 4 bases and J by 7 bases, 11 bases remained unmatched. In DNA form, the CDR3 reads TGCGCCAGCAGCGTGGGGGCTAGCGGGAGTTTGAATGAGCAGTTCTTC. It codes for CASSVGASGSLNEQFF. The whole variable domain, remainder taken from reference TRBV5-1 and TRBJ2-1, is KAGVTQTPRYLIKTRGQQVTLSCSPISGHRSVSWYQQTPGQGLQFLFEYFSETQRNKGNFPGRFSGRQFSNSRSEMNVSTLELGDSALYLCASSVGASGSLNEQFFGPGTRLTVL.

The chain is built from TRBV28 and TRBJ1-5; 7 bases map to TRBD1. V was clipped by 2 bases and J by 6 bases; unmatched bases: 7. Germline-derived CDR1 and CDR2 are MDHEN and SYDVKM. CDR3 size: 15 residues. The CDR3 spells CASSLAGQTFQPQHF. The DNA for the CDR3 is TGTGCCAGCAGTTTAGCGGGACAGACTTTTCAGCCCCAGCATTTT.

This sequence joins TRBV19 and TRBJ1-5; the match to TRBD1 covers 8 bases. Germline trimming cut 6 bases from V and 6 bases from J; bases unmatched to any gene: 10. This CDR3 is built from 15 residues. CDR1 and CDR2 (germline): LNHDA, SQIVND (reference sequence). In nucleotides, the CDR3 is TGTGCCAGTAGACAGGGGGTCTTGTTCACTCAGCCCCAGCATTTT. Translated: CASRQGVLFTQPQHF.

The chain has TRBV3-1 (or the pseudogene TRBV3-2) and TRBJ1-3; D is undetermined. This CDR3 contains 14 residues. Germline V gene sequence: CDR1 LGHDT, CDR2 YNNKEL (reference sequence). V was pared by 2 bases and J by 3 bases, with 8 bases between. The CDR3 protein is CASSQWRDGNTIYF. In DNA, the CDR3 is TGTGCCAGCAGCCAATGGCGGGATGGAAACACCATATATTTT.

This clone occurred once. The rearrangement links TRBV7-3 to TRBJ1-5; D unresolved. The V end lost 2 bases, the J end lost 3 bases, and 5 bases lay between the germline ends. The CDR3 has 13 amino acids. Per germline, CDR1 SGHTA and CDR2 FQGTGA. The CDR3 spells CASSLWPNQPQHF. The CDR3 DNA reads as TGTGCCAGCAGCTTATGGCCCAATCAGCCCCAGCATTTT.

The CDR3 DNA follows: TGTGCCTGGAGCCAGGGTACATACACTGAAGCTTTCTTT. Its protein is CAWSQGTYTEAFF. This chain links TRBV30 with TRBJ1-1, with D perhaps TRBD1 (5 bases). The CDR3 contains 13 residues. Germline lookup yields CDR1 GTSNPN and CDR2 SVGIG (reference sequence). V was pared by 3 bases and J by 3 bases, with 11 bases between.

The rearrangement uses TRBV11-2 and TRBJ1-3; a possible D gene is TRBD1 (6 bases). The CDR3 loop spans 14 amino acids. The V and J ends lost 5 bases and 9 bases respectively, with 17 bases between them. CDR1 and CDR2 from the germline V gene are SGHAT and FQNNGV. As DNA, the CDR3 is TGTGCCAGCAGCCCCACTCTCCAGGGGAGCACCATATATTTT. Protein product: CASSPTLQGSTIYF. The whole variable domain, remainder taken from reference TRBV11-2 and TRBJ1-3, is EAGVAQSPRYKIIEKRQSVAFWCNPISGHATLYWYQQILGQGPKLLIQFQNNGVVDDSQLPKDRFSAERLKGVDSTLKIQPAKLEDSAVYLCASSPTLQGSTIYFGEGSWLTVV.

The V gene is TRBV10-2, the J gene TRBJ1-1; 9 nucleotides match TRBD1. After removal of 4 bases from V and 5 bases from J, the junction contained 5 bases not matched to a gene. Per the germline V gene, CDR1 is WSHSY and CDR2 is SAAADI. The CDR3 has 14 amino acids. The DNA for the CDR3 is TGCGCCAGCAGTGCACAGGGGGCTGGGACTGAAGCTTTCTTT. Translated, it gives CASSAQGAGTEAFF.

V gene TRBV5-4 combines with J gene TRBJ2-3; D ambiguous. CDR1 is SGHNT, CDR2 YYREEE, per germline (reference sequence). The CDR3 is 15 amino acids. Trimming stripped 0 bases from V and 2 bases from J, with 10 bases between. The CDR3 region has the DNA TGTGCCAGCAGCTTGGTTCCCCACACCACAGATACGCAGTATTTT. This encodes CASSLVPHTTDTQYF. The complete variable domain, with remaining parts taken from reference TRBV5-4 and TRBJ2-3, reads ETGVTQSPTHLIKTRGQQVTLRCSSQSGHNTVSWYQQALGQGPQFIFQYYREEENGRGNFPPRFSGLQFPNYSSELNVNALELDDSALYLCASSLVPHTTDTQYFGPGTRLTVL.

The gene calls are TRBV5-4 and TRBJ1-1; D is uncertain. This CDR3 spans 14 amino acids. Trimming removed 0 bases at V and 7 bases at J, with 13 bases between. Germline loops: CDR1 SGHNT, CDR2 YYREEE (reference sequence). For the CDR3, the DNA is TGTGCCAGCAGCTTGGTCGGGTCCCCCGGTGAAGCTTTCTTT. Residues: CASSLVGSPGEAFF. Drawing the rest from reference TRBV5-4 and TRBJ1-1, the complete variable domain is ETGVTQSPTHLIKTRGQQVTLRCSSQSGHNTVSWYQQALGQGPQFIFQYYREEENGRGNFPPRFSGLQFPNYSSELNVNALELDDSALYLCASSLVGSPGEAFFGQGTRLTVV.

The chain couples TRBV2 to TRBJ2-1; 13 positions match TRBD2. The junction had 6 bases not matched to a gene; V was cut back by 4 bases and J by 9 bases. Germline-derived CDR1 and CDR2 are SNHLY and FYNNEI. This CDR3 is built from 15 residues. CDR3 region: CASSGGTSGVREQFF. CDR3 bases: TGTGCCAGCAGTGGAGGGACTAGCGGGGTTCGTGAGCAGTTCTTC.

The chain carries TRBV15 and TRBJ2-7; 11 bases line up with TRBD2. After removal of 5 bases from V and 4 bases from J, the junction contained 13 bases not matched to a gene. Germline V gene data show CDR1 as LNHNV and CDR2 as YYDKDF (reference sequence). The CDR3 sequence is 17 residues long. The CDR3: CATSRDETSGTLYEQYF. The CDR3 nucleotides read TGTGCCACCAGCCGTGACGAGACTAGCGGGACCCTTTACGAGCAGTACTTC. The variable domain in full, completed from reference TRBV15 and TRBJ2-7, reads DAMVIQNPRYQVTQFGKPVTLSCSQTLNHNVMYWYQQKSSQAPKLLFHYYDKDFNNEADTPDNFQSRRPNTSFCFLDIRSPGLGDTAMYLCATSRDETSGTLYEQYFGPGTRLTVT.

V gene TRBV9 combines with J gene TRBJ1-6, with a tentative D call TRBD1 (6 bases). Deletions cut 0 bases from V and 0 bases from J, with 10 bases between. Germline V lookup: CDR1 SGDLS, CDR2 YYNGEE. The CDR3 runs 17 residues. CDR3 amino acids: CASSVEQGSSYNSPLHF. The CDR3 DNA reads TGTGCCAGCAGCGTAGAGCAGGGGAGCTCCTATAATTCACCCCTCCACTTT.

V usage is TRBV7-3 and J usage is TRBJ1-6, with 9 bases identical to TRBD1. CDR1 SGHTA and CDR2 FQGTGA come from the germline V gene. The CDR3 totals 15 residues. J gave up 9 bases and V 1 base, and 4 bases lay outside the gene matches. CDR3 DNA: TGTGCCAGCAGCTTAATCGGGACAGGGAGTTCACCCCTCCACTTT. This encodes CASSLIGTGSSPLHF.

This clone was counted a few times. The rearrangement joins TRBV18 to TRBJ1-2; D possibly corresponds to TRBD1 (5 bases). The ends were cut back, 0 bases at V and 11 bases at J, with 16 bases in the middle. In germline, CDR1 is KGHSH, CDR2 LQKENI. This CDR3 comprises 14 residues. The CDR3 is CASSPPPGVGEYTF. As DNA, the CDR3 is TGTGCCAGCTCACCACCCCCGGGGGTCGGGGAGTACACCTTC.